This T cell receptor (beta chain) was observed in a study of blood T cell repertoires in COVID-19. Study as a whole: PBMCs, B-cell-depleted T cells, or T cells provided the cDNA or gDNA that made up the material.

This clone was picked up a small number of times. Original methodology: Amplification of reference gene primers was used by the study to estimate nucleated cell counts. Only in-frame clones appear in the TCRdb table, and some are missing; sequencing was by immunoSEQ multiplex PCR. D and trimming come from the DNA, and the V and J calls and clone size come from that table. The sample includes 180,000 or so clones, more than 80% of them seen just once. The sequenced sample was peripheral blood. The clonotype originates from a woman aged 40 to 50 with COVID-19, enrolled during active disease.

CDR3 in DNA: TGTGCCAGCAGCGTGCTTGGGGGGACTGAAGCTTTCTTT. Protein: CASSVLGGTEAFF. V is TRBV9 and J is TRBJ1-1; weak D call: TRBD1 (5 bases). V lost 2 bases and J 5 bases, leaving 10 bases between the germline ends. CDR1 is SGDLS, CDR2 YYNGEE, per germline. The CDR3 is 13 residues long.